The clone carrying this T cell receptor (beta chain) was seen only once. Its antigen is as yet unknown. These data originate in a study of vaccination effects on CD4 cells after COVID-19. Isolation of CD4+ T cells took place after about 10 days of culture. Nucleocapsid antibodies stayed negative before and after vaccination, showing no earlier SARS-CoV-2 infection. A half-medium replacement with IL-2 medium was carried out on days 3 and 7. Study results and limitations: Common cold coronaviruses were cross-recognized by only 1 of 255 vaccine-induced clones in healthy vaccinees.

Some clones are missing from TCRdb's copy, which holds only in-frame ones; the method was immunoSEQ multiplex PCR. The profile covers about 48,000 clones, with 65% to 80% appearing a single time and about 5% taken by the ten largest. From germline, CDR1 is SGHRS and CDR2 YFSETQ. The CDR3 covers 19 residues. The V and J ends lost 0 bases and 1 base respectively, with 22 bases between them. The sample was CD4+ T cells from PBMCs cultured without peptide, taken before COVID-19 vaccination. This rearrangement joins TRBV5-1 to TRBJ1-2; D uncertain. This clonotype was obtained from a human donor who received a COVID-19 vaccine. The CDR3 nucleotides read TGCGCCAGCAGCTTGGAATTCCGACACCAGCAGACCCTTAACTATGGCTACACCTTC. Its protein is CASSLEFRHQQTLNYGYTF.